Each of the 13 T cell receptor beta chains below was sequenced from the same sample in a study of blood T cell repertoires in COVID-19. TCRdb keeps only in-frame clones here, not all; method: immunoSEQ multiplex PCR. The sample comprises 200,000 to 300,000 clones, over 75% of which are singletons, and around 9.2% rests with the top ten. Sequencing was carried out using peripheral blood. Source of these receptors: a human donor in a cohort sampled during active COVID-19.

This rearrangement joins TRBV6-2 or TRBV6-3 to TRBJ2-7; D may be TRBD2 (5 bases). Germline lookup yields CDR1 MNHEY and CDR2 SVGEGT. The CDR3 contains 15 residues. V dropped 4 bases and J dropped 0 bases, with 13 bases sitting between them. CDR3: CASSSKSGNSYEQYF. The DNA for the CDR3 is TGTGCCAGCAGTTCGAAGAGCGGAAACTCCTACGAGCAGTACTTC.

V usage is TRBV28 and J usage is TRBJ2-7; possible D gene TRBD2, 6 bases. Germline assignment: CDR1 MDHEN and CDR2 SYDVKM. V was cut by 5 bases and J by 1 base, with 18 bases left in between. The CDR3 extends over 16 amino acids. The CDR3 nucleotides read TGTGCCAGCAGTAGGCCGCGGGGCAGAAATTCCTACGAGCAGTACTTC. Translated, it gives CASSRPRGRNSYEQYF.

This clone appeared a single time. V and J are TRBV5-1 and TRBJ2-7, with TRBD1 identical over 7 bases. The junction had 9 bases not matched to a gene; V was cut back by 8 bases and J by 4 bases. CDR3 length: 13 residues. CDR1 and CDR2 (germline): SGHRS, YFSETQ. This chain's CDR3 is CASNPGGLYEQYF. Here the CDR3 DNA reads TGCGCCAGTAACCCAGGGGGATTGTACGAGCAGTACTTC. Together with reference TRBV5-1 and TRBJ2-7, the CDR3 gives the full variable domain: KAGVTQTPRYLIKTRGQQVTLSCSPISGHRSVSWYQQTPGQGLQFLFEYFSETQRNKGNFPGRFSGRQFSNSRSEMNVSTLELGDSALYLCASNPGGLYEQYFGPGTRLTVT.

This clone has only a few counts. CDR3 DNA sequence: TGTGCCAGCAGTAGGGTCGGGACAGGCAGCGTCGAGCAGTACTTC. It yields the protein CASSRVGTGSVEQYF. This chain links TRBV27 with TRBJ2-7, with TRBD1 matching over 8 bases. Per the germline V gene, CDR1 is MNHEY and CDR2 is SMNVEV (reference sequence). The CDR3 is made up of 15 amino acids. V lost 5 bases to trimming and J lost 6 bases; unmatched junction nucleotides: 12.

This clone has a handful of counts. This chain uses TRBV4-1 with TRBJ1-5; 8 positions agree with TRBD1. The CDR3 sequence is 15 residues long. The trim removed 0 bases at V and 9 bases at J, leaving 7 bases unmatched. The germline V gene encodes CDR1 MGHRA and CDR2 YSYEKL. The CDR3 region is CASSQEPGGPRPQHF. The DNA of the CDR3 is TGCGCCAGCAGCCAAGAACCAGGGGGCCCGAGGCCCCAGCATTTT.

CDR3 in DNA: TGTGCCAGCAGTTCTTCTGGGGGGTCGCCTAATCAGCCCCAGCATTTT. As protein: CASSSSGGSPNQPQHF. This chain uses TRBV6-5 with TRBJ1-5; D is possibly TRBD1 (5 bases). Per the germline V gene, CDR1 is MNHEY and CDR2 is SVGAGI. CDR3 size: 16 residues. V gave up 4 bases and J gave up 4 bases, with 17 bases separating them.

This clone was seen just once. CDR3 coding DNA: TGTGCCAGCAGTTACGGGGGGGCTGCCTCAGGAAACACCATATATTTT. This codes for CASSYGGAASGNTIYF. The chain uses TRBV6-5 and TRBJ1-3; possibly TRBD1 for D (6 bases). In germline, CDR1 is MNHEY, CDR2 SVGAGI. Trimming stripped 2 bases from V and 4 bases from J, with 15 bases between. The CDR3 sequence is 16 residues long.

The gene calls are TRBV7-9 and TRBJ1-1; TRBD1 matches 8 bases. This CDR3 has 17 residues. After removal of 6 bases from V and 1 base from J, the junction contained 13 bases not matched to a gene. Germline-derived CDR1 and CDR2 are SEHNR and FQNEAQ (reference sequence). CDR3: CASSPTTIGQGNTEAFF. CDR3 coding DNA: TGTGCCAGCAGTCCTACTACCATCGGACAGGGGAACACTGAAGCTTTCTTT.

V is TRBV5-1 and J is TRBJ2-1; 10 positions agree with TRBD1. Trimming took 4 bases from V and 12 from J; bases not matched to a gene: 25. This CDR3 has 19 amino acids. Germline values: CDR1 SGHRS, CDR2 YFSETQ. As DNA, the CDR3 is TGCGCCAGCAGCGAGGGACAGGGGTTTGCCTCTACTTACAATGAGAGGCAGTTCTTC. Translation: CASSEGQGFASTYNERQFF.

J is TRBJ2-3 and V is TRBV15; D is unclear. CDR3 size: 13 residues. CDR1 is LNHNV and CDR2 is YYDKDF in the germline V gene (reference sequence). Trimming removed 0 bases from V and 2 bases from J, with 3 bases in between. The CDR3, as DNA: TGTGCCACCAGCAGAGACCACACAGATACGCAGTATTTT. Its translation: CATSRDHTDTQYF.

This clone has just one count. The V gene is TRBV25-1, the J gene TRBJ1-2; TRBD1 might be the D (6 bases). V was clipped by 4 bases and J by 4 bases, with 10 bases between them. CDR3 length equals 13 residues. CDR1 MGHDK and CDR2 SYGVNS come from the germline V gene. Here the CDR3 reads CASSATGSYGYTF. CDR3 DNA: TGTGCCAGCAGTGCTACAGGGAGCTATGGCTACACCTTC.

The CDR3 nucleotides are TGTGCCAGCAGCCCGGTTGGACTACTAAAGGGGGAGCTGTTTTTT. Its protein product is CASSPVGLLKGELFF. The genes are TRBV7-9 and TRBJ2-2, with D possibly matching TRBD2 (6 bases). With 5 bases removed from V and 8 bases from J, the gap between germline ends came to 18 bases. The CDR3 totals 15 residues. CDR1 and CDR2 (germline): SEHNR, FQNEAQ (reference sequence).

The chain has TRBV24-1 and TRBJ2-5; TRBD1 matches at 8 bases. The CDR3 sequence is 13 residues long. With 2 bases clipped from V and 14 bases from J, the junction kept 9 bases outside the gene matches. In germline, CDR1 is KGHDR, CDR2 SFDVKD. CDR3 coding DNA: TGTGCCACCAGTGATTCCGGGACAGGAGGAATTTACTTC. As protein: CATSDSGTGGIYF.